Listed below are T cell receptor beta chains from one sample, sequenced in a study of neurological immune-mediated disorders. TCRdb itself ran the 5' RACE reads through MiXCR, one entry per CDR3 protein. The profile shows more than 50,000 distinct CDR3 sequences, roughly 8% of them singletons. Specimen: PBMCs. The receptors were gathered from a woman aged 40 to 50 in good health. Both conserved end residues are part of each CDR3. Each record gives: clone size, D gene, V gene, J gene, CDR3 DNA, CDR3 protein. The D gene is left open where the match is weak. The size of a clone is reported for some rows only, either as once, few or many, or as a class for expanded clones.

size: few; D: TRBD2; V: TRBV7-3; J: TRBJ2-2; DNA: TGTGCCAGCCAACCCCGGGGGGGGCTAGCGGAAAACACCGGGGAGCTGTTTTTT; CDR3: CASQPRGGLAENTGELFF
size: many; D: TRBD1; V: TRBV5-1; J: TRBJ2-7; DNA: TGCGCCAGCAGCCGGGACAGGGGCTACGAGCAGTACTTC; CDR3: CASSRDRGYEQYF
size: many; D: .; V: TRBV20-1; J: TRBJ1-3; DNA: TGCAGTGCTAGAGCGATGGACCCGCCGGATGGCACCATATATTTT; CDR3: CSARAMDPPDGTIYF
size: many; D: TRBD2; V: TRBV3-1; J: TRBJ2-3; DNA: TGTGCCAGCAGCCAAGAACTAGCGCCGGGCACAGATACGCAGTATTTT; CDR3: CASSQELAPGTDTQYF
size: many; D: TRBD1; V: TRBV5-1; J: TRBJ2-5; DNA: TGCGCCAGCAGAAAACCGGGACAGGGAGGCCAAGAGACCCAGTACTTC; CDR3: CASRKPGQGGQETQYF
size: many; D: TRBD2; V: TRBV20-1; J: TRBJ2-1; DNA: TGCAGTGCTCGGCGGGGGGATCTTCGGCGGAATGAGCAGTTCTTC; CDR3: CSARRGDLRRNEQFF
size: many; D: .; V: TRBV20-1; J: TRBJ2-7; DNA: TGCAGTGCTAGAGGGTTGGGGGAGGAGCAGTACTTC; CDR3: CSARGLGEEQYF
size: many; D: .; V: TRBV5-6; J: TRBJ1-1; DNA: TGTGCCAGCAGCTTGGGGACTTCGACTGACACTGAAGCTTTCTTT; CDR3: CASSLGTSTDTEAFF
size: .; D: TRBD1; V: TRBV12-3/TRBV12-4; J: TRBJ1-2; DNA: TGTGCCAGCAGTTTTGGGACCGGACAGGGGGAGGGCTACACCTTC; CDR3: CASSFGTGQGEGYTF
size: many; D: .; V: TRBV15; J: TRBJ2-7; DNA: TGTGCCACCAGCAGGGACTTACCTTCCTACGAGCAGTACTTC; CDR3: CATSRDLPSYEQYF
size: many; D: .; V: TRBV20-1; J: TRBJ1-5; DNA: TGCAGTGCTAATGGGGGGGGGAGCTTCAATCAGCCCCAGCATTTT; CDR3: CSANGGGSFNQPQHF
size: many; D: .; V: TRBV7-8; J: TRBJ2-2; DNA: TGTGCCGTCCAAGCCGTTACCACCGGGGAGCTGTTTTTT; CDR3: CAVQAVTTGELFF
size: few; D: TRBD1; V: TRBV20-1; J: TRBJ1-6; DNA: TGCAGTGCACCGGACAGGGGACAAAGCTCCTATAATTCACCCCTCCACTTT; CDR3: CSAPDRGQSSYNSPLHF
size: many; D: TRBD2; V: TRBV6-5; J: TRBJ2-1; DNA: TGTGCCAGCAGTTACCGGACTAGCGGGCTCAGCTCCTACAATGAGCAGTTCTTC; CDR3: CASSYRTSGLSSYNEQFF
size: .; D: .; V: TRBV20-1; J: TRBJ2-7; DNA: TGCAGTGCTAGGAACCAAGACTATCGGGGGCACGAGCAGTACTTC; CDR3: CSARNQDYRGHEQYF
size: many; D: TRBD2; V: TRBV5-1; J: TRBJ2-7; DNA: TGCGCCAGCAGCTTATCTCCTAGCGGCCTCTCCTACGAGCAGTACTTC; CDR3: CASSLSPSGLSYEQYF
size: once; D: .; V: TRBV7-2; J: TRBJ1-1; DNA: TGTGTCAGCATCCAAAATGGGATAAACACTGAAGCTTTCTTT; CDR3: CVSIQNGINTEAFF
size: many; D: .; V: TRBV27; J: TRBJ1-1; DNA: TGTGCCAGCAGCCTGGACGGCAGGGAAGCTTTCTTT; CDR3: CASSLDGREAFF
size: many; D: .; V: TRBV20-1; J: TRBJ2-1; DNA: TGCAGTGCTAGAGACGGGGTGGCCAATGAGCAGTTCTTC; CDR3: CSARDGVANEQFF
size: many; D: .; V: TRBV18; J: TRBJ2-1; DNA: TGTGCCAGCTCACCACCGTCCGGGGGCTACAGGGAGCAGTTCTTC; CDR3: CASSPPSGGYREQFF
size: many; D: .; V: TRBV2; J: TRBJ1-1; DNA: TGTGCCAGCAGTGCGAGTCCGACTGAAGCTTTCTTT; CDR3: CASSASPTEAFF
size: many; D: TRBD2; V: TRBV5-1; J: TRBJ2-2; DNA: TGCGCCAGCAGCTTACTAGCGGGAGTTGACACCGGGGAGCTGTTTTTT; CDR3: CASSLLAGVDTGELFF
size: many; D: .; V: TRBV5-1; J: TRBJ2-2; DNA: TGCGCCAGCAGCTTGGCTTCGAACACCGGGGAGCTGTTTTTT; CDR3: CASSLASNTGELFF